This T cell receptor beta chain was observed in a study of T cell repertoires in cytomegalovirus infection. This clonotype was picked up a small number of times. Its specificity is unknown. The CDR3 is 12 residues long. The V end was cut by 6 bases, the J end by 6 bases, with 9 bases between. The germline V gene has CDR1 MNHNS and CDR2 SASEGT. TCRdb processed the reads anew with MiXCR; each CDR3 protein has one entry. Of 700,000 to 950,000 distinct CDR3 sequences in the sample, about 31% were seen once. The gene calls are TRBV6-1 and TRBJ2-1; D is undetermined. The starting material was cultured CD8+ T cells from PBMCs, obtained from culture after CMV antigen stimulation. The sequence came from a human donor in good health (CMV status not recorded). Some clones in this sample may be carry-over from other donors' samples. The CDR3 spells CASSYNGNEQFF. CDR3 bases: TGTGCCAGCAGCTACAACGGCAATGAGCAGTTCTTC.